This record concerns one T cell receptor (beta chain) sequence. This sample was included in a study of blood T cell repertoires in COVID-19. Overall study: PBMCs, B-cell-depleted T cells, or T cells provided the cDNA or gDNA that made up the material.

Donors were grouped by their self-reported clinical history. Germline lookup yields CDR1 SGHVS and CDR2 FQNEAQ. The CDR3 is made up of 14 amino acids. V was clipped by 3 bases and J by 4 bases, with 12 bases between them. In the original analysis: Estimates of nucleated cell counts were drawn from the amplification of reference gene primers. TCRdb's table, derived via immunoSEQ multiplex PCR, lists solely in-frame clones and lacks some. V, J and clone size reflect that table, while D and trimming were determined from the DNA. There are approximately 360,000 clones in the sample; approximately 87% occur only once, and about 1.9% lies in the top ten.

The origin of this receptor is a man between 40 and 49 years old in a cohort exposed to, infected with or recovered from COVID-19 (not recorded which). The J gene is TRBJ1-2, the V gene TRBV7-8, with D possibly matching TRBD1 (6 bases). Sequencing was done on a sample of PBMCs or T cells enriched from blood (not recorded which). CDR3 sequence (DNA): TGTGCCAGCAGCTTTAACTGGGGGCCCTATGGCTACACCTTC. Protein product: CASSFNWGPYGYTF.